Following are 7 T cell receptor beta chains from one sample sequenced in a study of cytomegalovirus exposure and HLA in healthy donors. 13 Jbeta primers and 60 Vbeta primers were used for the PCR. Clones were read by immunoSEQ multiplex PCR, and TCRdb kept only the in-frame ones, dropping some. The sample holds about 130,000 clones, about 70% seen once. Sample: PBMCs. These receptors originate from a man in his forties in good health and CMV-seronegative.

The V gene is TRBV5-6, the J gene TRBJ2-3, with 9 positions matching TRBD1. V lost 4 bases and J lost 7; bases outside the gene matches: 10. The germline gives CDR1 SGHDT, CDR2 YYEEEE. This CDR3 region has 15 residues. The CDR3 loop reads CASSAAGQGGYTQYF. The CDR3 region has the DNA TGTGCCAGCAGCGCGGCGGGACAGGGAGGTTATACGCAGTATTTT.

The rearrangement links TRBV7-9 to TRBJ1-1, with a tentative D call TRBD1 (5 bases). CDR1 SEHNR and CDR2 FQNEAQ come from the germline V gene (reference sequence). The CDR3 length is 15 residues. The V end was cut by 5 bases, the J end by 4 bases, with 17 bases between. Here the CDR3 reads CASSPTGGVATEAFF. The DNA of the CDR3 is TGTGCCAGCAGCCCTACGGGGGGGGTTGCCACTGAAGCTTTCTTT. Variable domain in full (rest from reference TRBV7-9 and TRBJ1-1): DTGVSQNPRHKITKRGQNVTFRCDPISEHNRLYWYRQTLGQGPEFLTYFQNEAQLEKSRLLSDRFSAERPKGSFSTLEIQRTEQGDSAMYLCASSPTGGVATEAFFGQGTRLTVV.

The chain links TRBV28 to TRBJ1-2; D is unclear. Between the trimmed V and J ends, which lost 3 bases and 8 bases, there was a span of 10 bases. The V gene's germline CDR1 is MDHEN and CDR2 SYDVKM. The CDR3 sequence is 12 residues long. CDR3 sequence reads: CASSLPYEGYTF. The CDR3 DNA reads as TGTGCCAGCAGTTTGCCTTATGAGGGCTACACCTTC.

The sample holds a few counts of this clone. The rearrangement joins TRBV10-2 to TRBJ1-4; D is possibly TRBD1 (5 bases). V was cut by 6 bases and J by 0 bases, with 11 bases left in between. The germline V gene has CDR1 WSHSY and CDR2 SAAADI. This CDR3 comprises 15 residues. The CDR3 loop reads CASRLGGPTNEKLFF. Here the CDR3 DNA reads TGCGCCAGCAGACTGGGGGGACCAACTAATGAAAAACTGTTTTTT.

CDR3 nucleotides: TGTGCCAGCAGTTACTCGAAACTAGCGGGGTTCGAGCAGTACTTC. This sequence encodes CASSYSKLAGFEQYF. The rearrangement joins TRBV6-5 to TRBJ2-7; 10 positions agree with TRBD2. After removal of 0 bases from V and 6 bases from J, the junction contained 5 bases not matched to a gene. Germline V gene data show CDR1 as MNHEY and CDR2 as SVGAGI. This CDR3 is built from 15 residues.

The chain recombines TRBV4-1 with TRBJ2-7; maybe TRBD1 (5 bases). The CDR3 extends over 14 amino acids. Germline CDR1 and CDR2: MGHRA and YSYEKL. The ends were cut back, 4 bases at V and 4 bases at J, with 14 bases in the middle. The CDR3 loop reads CASSRSQGGYEQYF. CDR3 bases: TGCGCCAGCAGCCGAAGCCAGGGTGGGTACGAGCAGTACTTC.

The chain has TRBV12-5 and TRBJ2-2; D not certain. V lost 2 bases, J lost 6 bases, and 7 bases lay in between. Per germline, CDR1 LGHNT and CDR2 FRNRAP. The CDR3 loop spans 13 amino acids. The CDR3 DNA sequence: TGTGCTAGTGGTTTGTTGAGCCCCGGGGAGCTGTTTTTT. Translating gives CASGLLSPGELFF. Filled out from reference TRBV12-5 and TRBJ2-2, the complete variable domain reads DARVTQTPRHKVTEMGQEVTMRCQPILGHNTVFWYRQTMMQGLELLAYFRNRAPLDDSGMPKDRFSAEMPDATLATLKIQPSEPRDSAVYFCASGLLSPGELFFGEGSRLTVL.